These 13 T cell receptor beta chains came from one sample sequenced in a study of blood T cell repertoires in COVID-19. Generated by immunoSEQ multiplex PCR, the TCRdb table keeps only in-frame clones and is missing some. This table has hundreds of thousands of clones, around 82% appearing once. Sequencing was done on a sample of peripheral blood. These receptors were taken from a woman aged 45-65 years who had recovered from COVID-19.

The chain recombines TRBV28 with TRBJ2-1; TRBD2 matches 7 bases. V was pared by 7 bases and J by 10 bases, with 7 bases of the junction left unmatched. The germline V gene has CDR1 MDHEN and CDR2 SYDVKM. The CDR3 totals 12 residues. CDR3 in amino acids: CASNIGGGEQFF. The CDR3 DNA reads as TGTGCCAGCAATATTGGGGGAGGGGAGCAGTTCTTC. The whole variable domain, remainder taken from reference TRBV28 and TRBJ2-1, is DVKVTQSSRYLVKRTGEKVFLECVQDMDHENMFWYRQDPGLGLRLIYFSYDVKMKEKGDIPEGYSVSREKKERFSLILESASTNQTSMYLCASNIGGGEQFFGPGTRLTVL.

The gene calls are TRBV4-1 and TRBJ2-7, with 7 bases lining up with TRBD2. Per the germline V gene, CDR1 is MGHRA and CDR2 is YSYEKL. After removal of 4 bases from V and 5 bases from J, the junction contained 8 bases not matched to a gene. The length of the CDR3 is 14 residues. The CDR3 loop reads CASSPRGGPNEQYF. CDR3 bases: TGCGCCAGCAGCCCCCGGGGAGGGCCCAACGAGCAGTACTTC.

This chain's CDR3 is CASRAQGAYGYTF. The CDR3 bases are TGTGCCAGCAGGGCACAGGGGGCTTATGGCTACACCTTC. This chain uses TRBV3-1 (or the pseudogene TRBV3-2) with TRBJ1-2, with 9 bases identical to TRBD1. V dropped 6 bases and J dropped 5; count of bases not matched to a gene: 4. Germline values: CDR1 LGHDT, CDR2 YNNKEL (reference sequence). CDR3 size: 13 residues.

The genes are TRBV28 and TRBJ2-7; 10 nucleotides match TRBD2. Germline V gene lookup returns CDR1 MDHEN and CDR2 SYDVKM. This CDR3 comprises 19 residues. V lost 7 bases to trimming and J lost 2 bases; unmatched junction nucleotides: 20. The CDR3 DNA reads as TGTGCCAGCAACCAGAGGGGCCCCACTAGCGGGACCGCTACCTACGAGCAGTACTTC. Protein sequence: CASNQRGPTSGTATYEQYF.

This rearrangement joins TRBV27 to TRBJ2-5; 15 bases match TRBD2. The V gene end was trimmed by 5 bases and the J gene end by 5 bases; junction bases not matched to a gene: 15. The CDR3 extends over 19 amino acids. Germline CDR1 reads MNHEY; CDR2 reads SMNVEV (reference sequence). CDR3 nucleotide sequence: TGTGCCAGCAGTCCAAGGACTAGCGGGGGGGCTGGGTTCGGGGAGACCCAGTACTTC. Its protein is CASSPRTSGGAGFGETQYF.

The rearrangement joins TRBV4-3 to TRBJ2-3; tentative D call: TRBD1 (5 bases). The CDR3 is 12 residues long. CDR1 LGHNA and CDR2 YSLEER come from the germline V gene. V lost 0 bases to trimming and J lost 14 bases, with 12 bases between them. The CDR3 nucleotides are TGCGCCAGCAGCCAAGAAGGTGGGGCTAGGTATTTT. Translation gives CASSQEGGARYF.

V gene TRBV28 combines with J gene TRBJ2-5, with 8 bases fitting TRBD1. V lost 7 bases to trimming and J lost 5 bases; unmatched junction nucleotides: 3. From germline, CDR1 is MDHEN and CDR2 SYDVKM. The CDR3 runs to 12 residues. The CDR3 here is CASKQGGETQYF. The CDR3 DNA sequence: TGTGCCAGCAAACAGGGGGGCGAGACCCAGTACTTC. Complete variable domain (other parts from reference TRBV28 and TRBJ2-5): DVKVTQSSRYLVKRTGEKVFLECVQDMDHENMFWYRQDPGLGLRLIYFSYDVKMKEKGDIPEGYSVSREKKERFSLILESASTNQTSMYLCASKQGGETQYFGPGTRLLVL.

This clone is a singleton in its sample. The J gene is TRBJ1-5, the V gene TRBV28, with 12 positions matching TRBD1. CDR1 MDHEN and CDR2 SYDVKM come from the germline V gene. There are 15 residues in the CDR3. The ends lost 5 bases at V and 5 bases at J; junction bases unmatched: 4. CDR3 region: CASSMGQGADQPQHF. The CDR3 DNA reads TGTGCCAGCAGTATGGGACAGGGGGCAGATCAGCCCCAGCATTTT. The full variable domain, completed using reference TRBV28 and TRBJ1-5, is DVKVTQSSRYLVKRTGEKVFLECVQDMDHENMFWYRQDPGLGLRLIYFSYDVKMKEKGDIPEGYSVSREKKERFSLILESASTNQTSMYLCASSMGQGADQPQHFGDGTRLSIL.

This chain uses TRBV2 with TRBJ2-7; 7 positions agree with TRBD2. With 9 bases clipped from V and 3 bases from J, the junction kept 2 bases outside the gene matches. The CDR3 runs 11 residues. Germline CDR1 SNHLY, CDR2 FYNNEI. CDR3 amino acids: CASERGYEQYF. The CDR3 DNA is TGTGCCAGTGAGCGGGGCTACGAGCAGTACTTC.

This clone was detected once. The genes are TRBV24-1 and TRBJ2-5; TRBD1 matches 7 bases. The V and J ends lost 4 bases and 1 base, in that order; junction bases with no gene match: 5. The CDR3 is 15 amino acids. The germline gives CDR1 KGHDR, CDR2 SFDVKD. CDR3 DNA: TGTGCCACCAGTGAACCGACAGGGCCCCAAGAGACCCAGTACTTC. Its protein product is CATSEPTGPQETQYF.

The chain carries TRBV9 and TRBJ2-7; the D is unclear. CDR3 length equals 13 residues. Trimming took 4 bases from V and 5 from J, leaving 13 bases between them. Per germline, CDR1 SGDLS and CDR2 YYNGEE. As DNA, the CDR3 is TGTGCCAGCAGCCCTCCCAACCGGGACGAGCAGTACTTC. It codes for CASSPPNRDEQYF.

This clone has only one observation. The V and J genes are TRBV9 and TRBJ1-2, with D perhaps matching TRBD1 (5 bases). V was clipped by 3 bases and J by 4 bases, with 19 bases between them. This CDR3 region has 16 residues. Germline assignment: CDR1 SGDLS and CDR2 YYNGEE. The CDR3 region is CASSAETGGTLYGYTF. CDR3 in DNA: TGTGCCAGCAGCGCCGAAACCGGGGGGACGCTCTATGGCTACACCTTC.

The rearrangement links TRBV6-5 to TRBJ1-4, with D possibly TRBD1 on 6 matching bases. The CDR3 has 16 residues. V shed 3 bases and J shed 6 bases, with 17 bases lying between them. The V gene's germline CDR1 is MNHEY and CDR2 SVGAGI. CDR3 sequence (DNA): TGTGCCAGCAGTTATTACGGGGGGGGCGGAGATGAAAAACTGTTTTTT. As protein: CASSYYGGGGDEKLFF.